These 24 T cell receptor beta chains were all obtained from the same sample, sequenced in a study of human T cells and chemical hapten exposure. MiXCR, run by TCRdb on the RACE reads, gives a single entry per CDR3 protein. The sample holds fewer than 85,000 distinct CDR3 sequences; more than 8.5% are singletons and the top ten take roughly 2.4%. The time point here: patch test 2, 6 weeks after DPC sensitization. As to treatment: therapeutic diphenylcyclopropenone sensitization with weekly scalp DPC. The specimen comprised whole blood, sampled in connection with sensitization to the hapten diphenylcyclopropenone (DPC). The receptors shown here come from a young woman with alopecia areata. Some clones in this sample may be carry-over from other donors' samples.

This rearrangement joins TRBV28 to TRBJ1-1; D perhaps matches TRBD1 (6 bases). Per the germline V gene, CDR1 is MDHEN and CDR2 is SYDVKM. The V end was cut by 7 bases, the J end by 5 bases, with 17 bases between. The CDR3 length is 14 residues. In DNA form, the CDR3 reads TGTGCCAGCAATCTCAGTCCCGGGACAACTGAAGCTTTCTTT. This translates into CASNLSPGTTEAFF.

This clonotype was recorded many times. The chain employs TRBV11-1 and TRBJ2-7; 11 bases map to TRBD1. Germline V gene lookup returns CDR1 SGHAT and CDR2 FQDESV (reference sequence). CDR3 length: 14 amino acids. J gave up 7 bases and V 4 bases, and 6 bases lay outside the gene matches. The CDR3 region is CASSSRTGGVEQYF. For the CDR3, the DNA is TGTGCCAGCAGCTCCAGGACAGGGGGCGTTGAGCAGTACTTC.

This clonotype was seen more than once but under ten times. The J gene is TRBJ2-2, the V gene TRBV3-1; a possible D gene is TRBD2 (7 bases). CDR1 and CDR2 (germline): LGHDT, YNNKEL (reference sequence). With 3 bases removed from V and 3 bases from J, the gap between germline ends came to 14 bases. This CDR3 spans 16 amino acids. The CDR3 DNA reads TGTGCCAGCAGCCACAGTGGGGGGGCGCACACCGGGGAGCTGTTTTTT. This translates into CASSHSGGAHTGELFF.

This clonotype was seen repeatedly, ten times or more. The chain carries TRBV7-9 and TRBJ2-3, with D unresolved. The CDR3 consists of 14 residues. Trimming took off 5 bases at V and 3 bases at J, with 12 bases between the two ends. Germline V gives CDR1 SEHNR, CDR2 FQNEAQ (reference sequence). CDR3 loop: CASSLEGRTDTQYF. DNA of the CDR3: TGTGCCAGCAGCCTCGAAGGGCGAACAGATACGCAGTATTTT. Together with reference TRBV7-9 and TRBJ2-3, the CDR3 gives the full variable domain: DTGVSQNPRHKITKRGQNVTFRCDPISEHNRLYWYRQTLGQGPEFLTYFQNEAQLEKSRLLSDRFSAERPKGSFSTLEIQRTEQGDSAMYLCASSLEGRTDTQYFGPGTRLTVL.

This clonotype was picked up a small number of times. The V gene is TRBV18, the J gene TRBJ2-7; D gene uncertain. Germline assignment: CDR1 KGHSH and CDR2 LQKENI. The ends were cut back, 3 bases at V and 0 bases at J, with 12 bases in the middle. The CDR3 extends over 15 amino acids. The CDR3 sequence: CASSPSSAPSYEQYF. DNA of the CDR3: TGTGCCAGCTCACCGTCTTCCGCCCCCTCCTACGAGCAGTACTTC.

This clonotype has a handful of counts. The rearrangement uses TRBV10-3 and TRBJ1-1; D is unclear. CDR1 is ENHRY and CDR2 is SYGVKD in the germline V gene. The CDR3 spans 14 residues. Trimming took off 0 bases at V and 4 bases at J, with 9 bases between the two ends. The CDR3 here is CAISESRGLTEAFF. The CDR3 DNA follows: TGTGCCATCAGTGAGTCGCGGGGTCTCACTGAAGCTTTCTTT.

The chain links TRBV7-2 to TRBJ2-5, with D unclear. V was trimmed by 5 bases and J by 1 base, leaving 11 bases between them. Per germline, CDR1 SGHTA and CDR2 FQGNSA. CDR3 size: 14 residues. This chain's CDR3 is CASSHDGSQETQYF. Here the CDR3 DNA reads TGTGCCAGCAGCCACGACGGGTCCCAAGAGACCCAGTACTTC.

The table lists this clonotype with a few counts. The genes are TRBV28 and TRBJ1-6; no firm D call. The CDR3 is made up of 14 amino acids. Germline CDR1 reads MDHEN; CDR2 reads SYDVKM. With 3 bases removed from V and 9 bases from J, the gap between germline ends came to 12 bases. The CDR3 region is CASSFGLSGSPLHF. DNA of the CDR3: TGTGCCAGCAGTTTCGGATTAAGCGGTTCACCCCTCCACTTT.

This clonotype was recorded at least ten times. This chain connects TRBV11-2 to TRBJ1-5; 7 nucleotides align to TRBD1. The CDR3 runs to 16 residues. The V gene's germline CDR1 is SGHAT and CDR2 FQNNGV. J lost 2 bases, V lost 4 bases, and 8 bases had no gene match. CDR3 sequence: CASSWGDRHCNQPQHF. The CDR3 DNA follows: TGTGCCAGCAGCTGGGGGGACAGACACTGCAATCAGCCCCAGCATTTT.

This clonotype was seen ten or more times. The rearrangement links TRBV10-1 to TRBJ2-1; the D gene is possibly TRBD2 (6 bases). With 9 bases removed from V and 6 bases from J, the gap between germline ends came to 12 bases. The CDR3 loop spans 12 amino acids. CDR1 and CDR2 from the germline V gene are WNHNN and SYGVQD (reference sequence). CDR3 in DNA: TGCGCCAGAGGTTCGGGGGTCAATGAGCAGTTCTTC. It is translated as CARGSGVNEQFF.

V gene TRBV29-1 combines with J gene TRBJ2-1; TRBD2 agrees at 13 bases. CDR3 length equals 15 residues. In germline, CDR1 is SQVTM, CDR2 ANQGSEA. J gave up 7 bases and V 8 bases, and 11 bases lay outside the gene matches. Written as DNA, the CDR3 is TGCAGCTCCAAGGGACTAGCGGGATGGCGGAATGAGCAGTTCTTC. This encodes CSSKGLAGWRNEQFF.

The chain couples TRBV5-1 to TRBJ2-1, with 8 bases identical to TRBD1. The germline gives CDR1 SGHRS, CDR2 YFSETQ. The ends lost 1 base at V and 7 bases at J; junction bases unmatched: 4. The CDR3 has 14 amino acids. CDR3 in DNA: TGCGCCAGCAGCTTGTTAGGACAGGGAAATGAGCAGTTCTTC. This codes for CASSLLGQGNEQFF.

This clonotype was counted only a few times. The chain is built from TRBV28 and TRBJ1-2, with D unresolved. Germline CDR1 and CDR2: MDHEN and SYDVKM. Trimming pared 6 bases from V and 8 bases from J, leaving 16 bases between. CDR3 length equals 13 residues. Here the CDR3 reads CASSPSRRVGYTF. The CDR3 DNA is TGTGCCAGCAGCCCATCCCGCCGGGTGGGCTACACCTTC.

This clonotype was seen at least ten times. V and J are TRBV29-1 and TRBJ2-5; no reliable D call. The CDR3 runs to 10 residues. V shed 4 bases and J shed 10 bases, with 10 bases lying between them. Germline V gene sequence: CDR1 SQVTM, CDR2 ANQGSEA. For the CDR3, the DNA is TGCAGCGTTGCGTTGGATTACCAGTACTTC. The encoded protein is CSVALDYQYF.

This clonotype was recorded at least ten times. V is TRBV29-1 and J is TRBJ1-5; D is undetermined. V lost 6 bases and J 7 bases, leaving 13 bases between the germline ends. Germline V gene lookup returns CDR1 SQVTM and CDR2 ANQGSEA. This CDR3 is 12 amino acids long. CDR3 loop: CSVGEGGQPQHF. CDR3 nucleotides: TGCAGCGTGGGTGAGGGTGGCCAGCCCCAGCATTTT.

In this sample, this clonotype turned up a few times. The chain couples TRBV12-3 or TRBV12-4 to TRBJ2-7; 8 nucleotides match TRBD1. The length of the CDR3 is 15 residues. The J segment lost 3 bases and the V segment lost 4 bases, leaving 8 bases of the junction unmatched. This CDR3 is CASSSQGARNYEQYF. The CDR3 coding sequence is TGTGCCAGCAGTTCTCAGGGGGCTCGAAACTACGAGCAGTACTTC.

V is TRBV20-1 and J is TRBJ1-5; D is unclear. CDR3 length equals 14 residues. CDR1 is DFQATT and CDR2 is SNEGSKA in the germline V gene (reference sequence). Trimming took off 2 bases at V and 5 bases at J, with 13 bases between the two ends. The CDR3 reads CSARQTTPDQPQHF. CDR3 nucleotides: TGCAGTGCTAGACAAACCACTCCGGATCAGCCCCAGCATTTT.

Regarding this clonotype: This may come from a read error, since a much larger clone is one base off. This chain links TRBV20-1 with TRBJ2-7, with 7 nucleotides matching TRBD2. Germline CDR1 reads DFQATT; CDR2 reads SNEGSKA (reference sequence). V was pared by 1 base and J by 9 bases, with 9 bases of the junction left unmatched. The CDR3 is made up of 13 amino acids. The CDR3 coding sequence is TGCAGTGCTAGAGTTATGACGGGAGGCACGCAGTACTTC. As protein: CSARVMTGGTQYF.

Regarding this clonotype: Its ends do not fully match the called genes, so a read error is possible. The chain links TRBV19 to TRBJ2-6; D is perhaps TRBD1 or TRBD2 (5 bases each). CDR3 length: 16 residues. The germline V gene encodes CDR1 LNHDA and CDR2 SQIVND (reference sequence). The CDR3 coding sequence is TGTACCAGTAGTTCAGGGACGACCTCTGGGGCCAACGTCCTGACTTTC. Translation gives CTSSSGTTSGANVLTF.

This clonotype appeared many times. The genes are TRBV7-3 and TRBJ2-3; TRBD2 matches at 13 bases. Germline loops: CDR1 SGHTA, CDR2 FQGTGA. The length of the CDR3 is 17 residues. Unmatched junction bases numbered 7, after V lost 5 bases and J lost 2 bases. The CDR3 loop is CASSRTSGGPDTDTQYF. CDR3 bases: TGTGCCAGCAGCCGGACTAGCGGGGGACCGGACACAGATACGCAGTATTTT.

This clonotype was detected many times. This chain joins TRBV14 and TRBJ2-4; no definite D call. Trimming cost V 0 bases and J 9 bases, with 12 bases left between them. The germline V gene has CDR1 SGHDN and CDR2 FVKESK. This CDR3 spans 14 amino acids. CDR3 nucleotides: TGTGCCAGCAGCCAAGACCGGTCTTCGGGCATTCAGTACTTC. As protein: CASSQDRSSGIQYF. Drawing the rest from reference TRBV14 and TRBJ2-4, the complete variable domain is EAGVTQFPSHSVIEKGQTVTLRCDPISGHDNLYWYRRVMGKEIKFLLHFVKESKQDESGMPNNRFLAERTGGTYSTLKVQPAELEDSGVYFCASSQDRSSGIQYFGAGTRLSVL.

The J gene is TRBJ1-3, the V gene TRBV28; D is ambiguous. Germline-derived CDR1 and CDR2 are MDHEN and SYDVKM. The germline V and J ends were trimmed by 8 bases and 5 bases, with 10 bases remaining between them. The CDR3 covers 12 residues. This CDR3 is CASRQPRNTIYF. For the CDR3, the DNA is TGTGCCAGCCGCCAACCCCGAAACACCATATATTTT.

This clonotype came up a few times. The chain couples TRBV27 to TRBJ1-1; D is undetermined. The CDR3 is 13 amino acids. Germline CDR1 MNHEY, CDR2 SMNVEV (reference sequence). Trimming took off 1 base at V and 3 bases at J, with 6 bases between the two ends. The CDR3 sequence: CASSLFWDTEAFF. The DNA for the CDR3 is TGTGCCAGCAGTTTATTTTGGGACACTGAAGCTTTCTTT.

The genes are TRBV29-1 and TRBJ2-7; D is perhaps TRBD1 (6 bases). The CDR3 has 14 residues. Trimming stripped 4 bases from V and 2 bases from J, with 15 bases between. Germline V gene data show CDR1 as SQVTM and CDR2 as ANQGSEA. The CDR3 bases are TGCAGCGTTGGACAGGACCCACCTGCCTACGAGCAGTACTTC. It translates to CSVGQDPPAYEQYF.